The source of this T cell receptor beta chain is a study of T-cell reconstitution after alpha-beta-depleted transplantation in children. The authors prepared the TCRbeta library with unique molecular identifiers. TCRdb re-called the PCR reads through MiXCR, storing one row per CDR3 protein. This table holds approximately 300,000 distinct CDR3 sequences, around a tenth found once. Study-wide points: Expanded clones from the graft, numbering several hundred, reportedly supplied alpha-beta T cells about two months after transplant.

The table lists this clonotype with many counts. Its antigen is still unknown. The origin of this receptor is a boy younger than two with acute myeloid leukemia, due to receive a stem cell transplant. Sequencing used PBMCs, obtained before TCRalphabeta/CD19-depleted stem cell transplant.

CDR3 bases: TGTGCCAGCAGTTACTCTGTTGGCGGGGGGAGGTTTAATGAGCAGTTCTTC. As protein: CASSYSVGGGRFNEQFF. This chain links TRBV6-5 with TRBJ2-1; 8 nucleotides align to TRBD2. Germline V CDR1 and CDR2: MNHEY, SVGAGI. V lost 0 bases to trimming and J lost 7 bases; unmatched junction nucleotides: 11. The CDR3 contains 17 residues.